The 31 T cell receptor beta chains below come from one sample, sequenced in a study of blood T cell repertoires in COVID-19. The repertoire was sequenced with immunoSEQ multiplex PCR; TCRdb's copy has only in-frame clones and lacks some. The sample comprises hundreds of thousands of clones, roughly 90% of which are singletons, and 2.1% rests with the top ten. Sequenced: peripheral blood. These receptors all come from a woman aged 40 to 49 who had recovered from COVID-19.

The chain couples TRBV6-2 or TRBV6-3 to TRBJ1-2; TRBD1 aligns across 8 bases. The germline gives CDR1 MNHEY, CDR2 SVGEGT. Trimming removed 6 bases from V and 2 bases from J; junction bases left unmatched: 26. The CDR3 contains 21 residues. The CDR3 loop is CASSRQSGQGKWTALNYGYTF. CDR3 nucleotides: TGTGCCAGCAGCCGCCAATCCGGACAGGGTAAATGGACCGCCCTAAACTATGGCTACACCTTC.

The chain carries TRBV11-1 and TRBJ1-3; 8 nucleotides agree with TRBD1. CDR3 length equals 15 residues. Per the germline V gene, CDR1 is SGHAT and CDR2 is FQDESV (reference sequence). Unmatched junction bases numbered 3, after V lost 5 bases and J lost 0 bases. The CDR3 region has the DNA TGTGCCAGCAGCCCAGGGGGCGCCTCTGGAAACACCATATATTTT. Translating gives CASSPGGASGNTIYF. The variable domain in full, with the rest retrieved from reference TRBV11-1 and TRBJ1-3, is EAEVAQSPRYKITEKSQAVAFWCDPISGHATLYWYRQILGQGPELLVQFQDESVVDDSQLPKDRFSAERLKGVDSTLKIQPAELGDSAMYLCASSPGGASGNTIYFGEGSWLTVV.

This chain links TRBV6-6 with TRBJ2-3, with 8 bases matching TRBD2. This CDR3 has 17 residues. Germline assignment: CDR1 MNHNY and CDR2 SVGAGI (reference sequence). J lost 2 bases, V lost 5 bases, and 12 bases had no gene match. CDR3 sequence (DNA): TGTGCCAGCAGTCTACGGGGTTGGCGGGGGGTCACAGATACGCAGTATTTT. It yields the protein CASSLRGWRGVTDTQYF.

This sequence joins TRBV29-1 and TRBJ2-1; 8 bases are shared with TRBD1. Germline CDR1 and CDR2: SQVTM and ANQGSEA. This CDR3 region has 15 residues. The ends lost 5 bases at V and 3 bases at J; junction bases unmatched: 9. CDR3 loop: CSVQAGGIIYNEQFF. The CDR3 DNA sequence: TGCAGCGTTCAGGCAGGGGGCATAATCTACAATGAGCAGTTCTTC.

The chain links TRBV14 to TRBJ2-1; 7 bases map to TRBD1. CDR1 SGHDN and CDR2 FVKESK come from the germline V gene. CDR3 length: 15 amino acids. The V and J ends lost 3 bases and 4 bases, in that order; junction bases with no gene match: 6. The CDR3 loop reads CASSHPGTVYNEQFF. CDR3 nucleotide sequence: TGTGCCAGCAGCCACCCCGGGACAGTATACAATGAGCAGTTCTTC.

The chain carries TRBV19 and TRBJ2-7; D gene ambiguous. Between the trimmed V and J ends, which lost 9 bases and 4 bases, there was a span of 10 bases. This CDR3 comprises 11 residues. Germline loops: CDR1 LNHDA, CDR2 SQIVND (reference sequence). CDR3 residues: CASSSLYEQYF. Written as DNA, the CDR3 is TGTGCCAGCTCCTCTCTATACGAGCAGTACTTC.

The chain couples TRBV3-1 (or the pseudogene TRBV3-2) to TRBJ1-1; 7 nucleotides line up with TRBD1. There are 12 residues in the CDR3. V dropped 1 base and J dropped 10; count of bases not matched to a gene: 3. Germline V gives CDR1 LGHDT, CDR2 YNNKEL (reference sequence). CDR3 loop: CASSQAGGVAFF. The CDR3 nucleotides read TGTGCCAGCAGCCAAGCAGGGGGAGTAGCTTTCTTT.

CDR3 protein: CASSSQAGAGEKLFF. In nucleotides, the CDR3 is TGTGCCAGCAGCTCGCAGGCGGGCGCAGGTGAAAAACTGTTTTTT. V gene TRBV7-2 combines with J gene TRBJ1-4; D not certain. Germline values: CDR1 SGHTA, CDR2 FQGNSA. The ends were cut back, 4 bases at V and 7 bases at J, with 16 bases in the middle. CDR3 size: 15 residues.

This chain uses TRBV30 with TRBJ2-6, with TRBD2 as a possible D gene (5 bases). Germline values: CDR1 GTSNPN, CDR2 SVGIG (reference sequence). The CDR3 is 18 residues long. V gave up 0 bases and J gave up 0 bases, with 15 bases separating them. The CDR3 coding sequence is TGTGCCTGGAGTGTACGAGAGGGTAAGGTCTCTGGGGCCAACGTCCTGACTTTC. Translating gives CAWSVREGKVSGANVLTF.

The rearrangement uses TRBV9 and TRBJ1-4; D gene ambiguous. V lost 1 base, J lost 7 bases, and 5 bases lay in between. The CDR3 has 12 amino acids. CDR1 is SGDLS and CDR2 is YYNGEE in the germline V gene. The CDR3 reads CASSVKSEKLFF. The CDR3 DNA follows: TGTGCCAGCAGCGTAAAGAGTGAAAAACTGTTTTTT. The full variable domain, its missing parts supplied by reference TRBV9 and TRBJ1-4, is DSGVTQTPKHLITATGQRVTLRCSPRSGDLSVYWYQQSLDQGLQFLIQYYNGEERAKGNILERFSAQQFPDLHSELNLSSLELGDSALYFCASSVKSEKLFFGSGTQLSVL.

This sequence joins TRBV18 and TRBJ1-2, with a weak D call TRBD1 (5 bases). V lost 2 bases and J 5 bases, leaving 21 bases between the germline ends. Germline V gives CDR1 KGHSH, CDR2 LQKENI. The length of the CDR3 is 17 residues. In DNA form, the CDR3 reads TGTGCCAGCTCACCATCATCCATTCGGGGGAATCGGTATGGCTACACCTTC. This encodes CASSPSSIRGNRYGYTF.

The genes are TRBV15 and TRBJ2-1; D possibly corresponds to TRBD1 (6 bases). With 2 bases removed from V and 2 bases from J, the gap between germline ends came to 13 bases. The CDR3 is 16 residues long. CDR1 and CDR2 (germline): LNHNV, YYDKDF (reference sequence). The CDR3 DNA reads TGTGCCACCAGCAGACCGCAGGGGAGTCCCTACAATGAGCAGTTCTTC. Protein: CATSRPQGSPYNEQFF.

This chain connects TRBV7-8 to TRBJ2-7, with a possible D match to TRBD2 (6 bases). Trimming removed 1 base at V and 7 bases at J, with 8 bases between. This CDR3 spans 12 amino acids. Germline CDR1 SGHVS, CDR2 FQNEAQ. The CDR3 region has the DNA TGTGCCAGCAGCTTAGGGCGGGATGAGCAGTACTTC. Translated: CASSLGRDEQYF.

The rearrangement uses TRBV5-1 and TRBJ2-7; 8 nucleotides align to TRBD1. Trimming took 3 bases from V and 1 from J; bases not matched to a gene: 6. Germline loops: CDR1 SGHRS, CDR2 YFSETQ. The CDR3 consists of 15 residues. The CDR3 loop is CASSWADRGSYEQYF. In DNA, the CDR3 is TGCGCCAGCAGCTGGGCAGACAGGGGATCCTACGAGCAGTACTTC.

The chain is built from TRBV3-1 (or the pseudogene TRBV3-2) and TRBJ2-3, with D possibly being TRBD2 (6 bases). The CDR3 has 16 amino acids. The germline gives CDR1 LGHDT, CDR2 YNNKEL (reference sequence). V shed 4 bases and J shed 1 base, with 15 bases lying between them. CDR3 DNA sequence: TGTGCCAGCAGCCCCAACCCGGGCGGGGGCACAGATACGCAGTATTTT. This encodes CASSPNPGGGTDTQYF.

This chain uses TRBV5-1 with TRBJ2-1; TRBD2 matches 10 bases. CDR3 length equals 17 residues. Germline V CDR1 and CDR2: SGHRS, YFSETQ. V dropped 4 bases and J dropped 2; count of bases not matched to a gene: 9. CDR3 in amino acids: CASSLKRTSGPYNEQFF. DNA of the CDR3: TGCGCCAGCAGCCTTAAAAGGACTAGCGGTCCCTACAATGAGCAGTTCTTC.

This chain connects TRBV9 to TRBJ1-2, with 7 bases identical to TRBD1. This CDR3 is built from 14 residues. The V segment lost 3 bases and the J segment 6 bases; nucleotides outside the gene matches: 8. Germline V gene lookup returns CDR1 SGDLS and CDR2 YYNGEE. Here the CDR3 DNA reads TGTGCCAGCAGCGGGGACAGCTTGGTCCATGGCTACACCTTC. It is translated as CASSGDSLVHGYTF.

V gene TRBV11-2 combines with J gene TRBJ2-7; TRBD2 matches at 9 bases. V dropped 4 bases and J dropped 7; count of bases not matched to a gene: 11. This CDR3 is 15 amino acids long. Germline CDR1 and CDR2: SGHAT and FQNNGV. CDR3 nucleotides: TGTGCCAGCAGCTCCTCAGCGGGAGGTCGGGGAGAGCAGTACTTC. This translates into CASSSSAGGRGEQYF.

The chain links TRBV14 to TRBJ2-6, with a possible D match to TRBD1 (6 bases). Trimming took 2 bases from V and 0 from J, leaving 8 bases between them. Per germline, CDR1 SGHDN and CDR2 FVKESK. This CDR3 is built from 16 residues. The CDR3 loop reads CASSQMDSSGANVLTF. The CDR3 coding sequence is TGTGCCAGCAGCCAAATGGACAGCTCTGGGGCCAACGTCCTGACTTTC.

J is TRBJ2-1 and V is TRBV19; TRBD2 matches 14 bases. CDR1 and CDR2 from the germline V gene are LNHDA and SQIVND (reference sequence). J gave up 0 bases and V 9 bases, and 10 bases lay outside the gene matches. The CDR3 totals 18 residues. This CDR3 reads CASRSGLAGGSSYNEQFF. The CDR3 coding sequence is TGTGCCAGCAGGAGTGGACTAGCGGGAGGTTCCTCCTACAATGAGCAGTTCTTC.

The chain recombines TRBV5-4 with TRBJ2-1; 7 positions agree with TRBD1. This CDR3 comprises 15 residues. CDR1 SGHNT and CDR2 YYREEE come from the germline V gene (reference sequence). V gave up 0 bases and J gave up 2 bases; unmatched junction bases: 2. The CDR3 region has the DNA TGTGCCAGCAGCTTGGACAGGGGAACCTACAATGAGCAGTTCTTC. Protein product: CASSLDRGTYNEQFF.

J is TRBJ1-6 and V is TRBV7-9; 7 bases fit TRBD1. CDR3 length: 15 residues. V lost 1 base, J lost 7 bases, and 4 bases stayed unmatched. The germline V gene encodes CDR1 SEHNR and CDR2 FQNEAQ (reference sequence). The CDR3 reads CASSLEQGRNSPLHF. DNA of the CDR3: TGTGCCAGCAGCTTAGAACAGGGGAGGAATTCACCCCTCCACTTT.

The chain carries TRBV18 and TRBJ1-4; the match to TRBD1 covers 7 bases. The junction had 1 base not matched to a gene; V was cut back by 8 bases and J by 7 bases. This CDR3 comprises 11 residues. CDR1 KGHSH and CDR2 LQKENI come from the germline V gene. In DNA form, the CDR3 reads TGTGCCAGCCAGGGGGGTGAAAAACTGTTTTTT. The encoded protein is CASQGGEKLFF.

The rearrangement joins TRBV2 to TRBJ1-1; D uncertain. The CDR3 is made up of 14 amino acids. Trimming removed 0 bases from V and 1 base from J, with 6 bases in between. In germline, CDR1 is SNHLY, CDR2 FYNNEI. The CDR3 sequence: CASSEAWQNTEAFF. CDR3 nucleotide sequence: TGTGCCAGCAGTGAAGCGTGGCAGAACACTGAAGCTTTCTTT.

Concerning this clone itself: Just one base apart from a much larger clone, this may be a read error. The J gene is TRBJ1-3, the V gene TRBV10-3, with D uncertain. The CDR3 contains 13 residues. The V gene's germline CDR1 is ENHRY and CDR2 SYGVKD. Between the trimmed V and J ends, which lost 3 bases and 0 bases, there was a span of 3 bases. CDR3 amino acids: CAISDSSGNTIYF. CDR3 in DNA: TGTGCCATCAGTGACAGCTCTGGAAACACCATATATTTT.

The V call is TRBV5-4, the J call TRBJ2-1; 8 bases align to TRBD1. The CDR3 is made up of 15 amino acids. Germline loops: CDR1 SGHNT, CDR2 YYREEE (reference sequence). The ends lost 4 bases at V and 2 bases at J; junction bases unmatched: 5. The CDR3 nucleotides read TGTGCCAGCAGCCCCGGACAGGGCCCCTACAATGAGCAGTTCTTC. It yields the protein CASSPGQGPYNEQFF.

The rearrangement uses TRBV6-4 and TRBJ1-2; D unclear. From germline, CDR1 is MRHNA and CDR2 SNTAGT. The V end lost 2 bases, the J end lost 8 bases, and 6 bases lay between the germline ends. CDR3 length equals 11 residues. As DNA, the CDR3 is TGTGCCAGCAGTGACAGACACGGCTACACCTTC. The encoded protein is CASSDRHGYTF.

The chain has TRBV21-1 and TRBJ2-1; the table calls TRBD1, which could not be checked here. TRBV21-1 is classified as a pseudogene. The CDR3 loop spans 15 amino acids. CDR3 sequence reads: CASSKAYRVYNEQFF. DNA of the CDR3: TGTGCCAGCAGCAAAGCCTACAGGGTCTACAATGAGCAGTTCTTC.

The V call is TRBV11-2, the J call TRBJ1-4; D might be TRBD1 (6 bases). Trimming took off 2 bases at V and 4 bases at J, with 8 bases between the two ends. Germline V gives CDR1 SGHAT, CDR2 FQNNGV. The CDR3 sequence is 14 residues long. CDR3 bases: TGTGCCAGCAGCTTAAGCAGGGGTAATGAAAAACTGTTTTTT. Translation: CASSLSRGNEKLFF. The full variable domain, in which reference TRBV11-2 and TRBJ1-4 provide the parts outside the CDR3, is EAGVAQSPRYKIIEKRQSVAFWCNPISGHATLYWYQQILGQGPKLLIQFQNNGVVDDSQLPKDRFSAERLKGVDSTLKIQPAKLEDSAVYLCASSLSRGNEKLFFGSGTQLSVL.

The rearrangement links TRBV7-2 to TRBJ2-7; 7 bases map to TRBD1. This CDR3 has 13 residues. Looked up from germline, CDR1 is SGHTA and CDR2 is FQGNSA. Losses at the gene ends were 4 bases for V and 6 bases for J; bases not matched to a gene: 6. The CDR3 protein is CASSSDRAAEQYF. The CDR3 DNA reads as TGTGCCAGCAGCTCTGACAGGGCGGCCGAGCAGTACTTC.

The chain is built from TRBV6-5 and TRBJ2-5; D is unresolved. V lost 10 bases and J lost 5, with 11 bases in between. The CDR3 length is 11 residues. Germline V gene data show CDR1 as MNHEY and CDR2 as SVGAGI. The CDR3, as DNA: TGTGCCACCCAGGTCCGGGAGACCCAGTACTTC. Translating it yields CATQVRETQYF.